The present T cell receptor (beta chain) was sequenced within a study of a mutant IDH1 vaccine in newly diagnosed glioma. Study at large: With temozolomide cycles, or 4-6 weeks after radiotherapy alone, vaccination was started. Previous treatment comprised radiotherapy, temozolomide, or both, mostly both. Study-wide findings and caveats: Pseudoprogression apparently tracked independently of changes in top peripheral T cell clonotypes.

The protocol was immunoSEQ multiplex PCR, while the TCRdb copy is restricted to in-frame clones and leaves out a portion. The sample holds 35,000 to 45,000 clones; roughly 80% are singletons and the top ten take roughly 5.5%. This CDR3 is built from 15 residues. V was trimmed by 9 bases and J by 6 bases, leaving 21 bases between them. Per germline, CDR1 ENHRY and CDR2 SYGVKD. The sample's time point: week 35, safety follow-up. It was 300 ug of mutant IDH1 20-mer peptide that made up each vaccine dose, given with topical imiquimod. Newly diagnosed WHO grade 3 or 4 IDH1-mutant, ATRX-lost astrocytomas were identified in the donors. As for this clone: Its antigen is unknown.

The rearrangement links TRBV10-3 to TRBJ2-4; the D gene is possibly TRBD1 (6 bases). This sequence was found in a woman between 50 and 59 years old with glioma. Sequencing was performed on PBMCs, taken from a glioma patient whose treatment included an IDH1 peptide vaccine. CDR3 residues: CAIARVGGMGNIQYF. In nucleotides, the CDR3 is TGTGCCATTGCCCGGGTAGGGGGAATGGGAAACATTCAGTACTTC.